Listed below are T cell receptor beta chains from one sample, sequenced in a study of control samples from healthy donors and cancer patients. Data came from immunoSEQ multiplex PCR; TCRdb stores just in-frame clones and leaves some out. Here the sample spans around 120,000 clones, over 90% being singletons. Sequencing input: blood. Every receptor here comes from a man younger than 45 in good health. Each CDR3 is given with its conserved first and last residue. The D gene is left open where the match is weak. The listing skips clone size in some rows; elsewhere it reads once, few, many or a size class.

d_gene | abundance | j_gene | v_gene | CDR3nt | CDR3aa
NA | NA | TRBJ2-2 | TRBV5-1 | TGCGCCAGCAGCACCACAGGGACCGGGGAGCTGTTTTTT | CASSTTGTGELFF
NA | NA | TRBJ1-6 | TRBV27 | TGTGCCAGCAGTTTAATAGGGTTAGGGCTCAATTCACCCCTCCACTTT | CASSLIGLGLNSPLHF
NA | NA | TRBJ1-1 | TRBV6-5 | TGTGCCAGCAGTTACCCAAGGGGACCGAGCACACGTGAAGCTTTCTTT | CASSYPRGPSTREAFF
TRBD1 | NA | TRBJ2-7 | TRBV4-1 | TGCGCCAGCAGCTCCGAGACAGGGGTCGAGCAGTACTTC | CASSSETGVEQYF
TRBD1 | NA | TRBJ1-2 | TRBV18 | TGTGCCAGCTCACCGGGACAGGGGTACACTAACTATGGCTACACCTTC | CASSPGQGYTNYGYTF
TRBD1 | once | TRBJ1-3 | TRBV11-2 | TGTGCCAGCAGCTTAGATCCCGGGACAGGGGCAACAGGAAACACCATATATTTT | CASSLDPGTGATGNTIYF
NA | NA | TRBJ1-6 | TRBV4-1 | TGCGCCACCAATTCACCCCTCCACTTT | CATNSPLHF
NA | NA | TRBJ1-5 | TRBV7-2 | TGTGCCAGCAGCTTAGTCCTCAGCAGCAATCAGCCCCAGCATTTT | CASSLVLSSNQPQHF
NA | NA | TRBJ2-3 | TRBV2 | TGTGCCAGCAGTATGATACGCAGAGATACGCAGTATTTT | CASSMIRRDTQYF
TRBD1 | NA | TRBJ1-3 | TRBV19 | TGTGCCAGTAGTACCACTAGACCGGGACAGAGCTCTGGAAACACCATATATTTT | CASSTTRPGQSSGNTIYF
NA | NA | TRBJ2-7 | TRBV7-9 | TGTGCCAGCGGAAGCCCAACGGGGTACGAGCAGTACTTC | CASGSPTGYEQYF
NA | NA | TRBJ1-2 | TRBV29-1 | TGCAGCACCTACGGGGGAGGACGAGGCTTAGCCTTC | CSTYGGGRGLAF
TRBD1 | NA | TRBJ2-1 | TRBV14 | TGTGCCAGCAGCCCCAGGGGGCACTCCTACAATGAGCAGTTCTTC | CASSPRGHSYNEQFF
NA | few | TRBJ2-1 | TRBV7-3 | TGTGCCAGCAGCTTAATGGCGCAAACCTACAATGAGCAGTTCTTC | CASSLMAQTYNEQFF
NA | NA | TRBJ2-5 | TRBV6-7 | TGTGCCAGCAGTTACCGAACCAACGGGGCCCAGTACTTC | CASSYRTNGAQYF
NA | NA | TRBJ2-3 | TRBV7-9 | TGTGCCAGCAGCCAAGGGAGCCATCAGGGGACAGATACGCAGTATTTT | CASSQGSHQGTDTQYF
TRBD2 | NA | TRBJ2-4 | TRBV19 | TGTGCCAGTAGGCAAGCGGGGGAAAAAAACATTCAGTACTTC | CASRQAGEKNIQYF
TRBD1 | NA | TRBJ2-1 | TRBV10-3 | TGTGCCGCCCGGCGGGACAGGGAATCCTACAATGAGCAGTTCTTC | CAARRDRESYNEQFF
NA | NA | TRBJ2-3 | TRBV6-5 | TGTGCCAGCAGTTATACCCCACCCTCGCAAGGAGATACGCAGTATTTT | CASSYTPPSQGDTQYF
NA | NA | TRBJ1-2 | TRBV6-2/TRBV6-3 | TGTGCCAGCAGTTACTGGGGCGGCTACACCTTC | CASSYWGGYTF
NA | NA | TRBJ1-2 | TRBV7-8 | TGTGCCAGCAGCTTAGTTGGGGTTGGCTACACCTTC | CASSLVGVGYTF
TRBD1 | once | TRBJ2-1 | TRBV6-4 | TGTGCCATCCCTGAGGGTTCTGGGACAGGGAGGAATGAGCAGTTCTTC | CAIPEGSGTGRNEQFF
NA | NA | TRBJ1-5 | TRBV14 | TGTGCCAGCAGCCAAGGGTCGGGGAGACCCCAGCATTTT | CASSQGSGRPQHF
TRBD2 | NA | TRBJ2-1 | TRBV9 | TGTGCCAGCAGAGCTAGCGGGGGGACCTACAATGAGCAGTTCTTC | CASRASGGTYNEQFF
NA | NA | TRBJ1-1 | TRBV9 | TGTGCCAGCAGCGTCGGACAGCATTCGAACACTGAAGCTTTCTTT | CASSVGQHSNTEAFF